Listed here is a single T cell receptor beta chain. No antigen is known for it. The sample belongs to a study of monozygotic twins with inflammatory bowel disease (dated by TCRdb to the late 2010s). For context, the study as a whole: In total, approximately 30 monozygotic twin pairs made up the full study: 19 Danish pairs, all IBD-discordant, plus nine German pairs, of which four were IBD-concordant and five were IBD-discordant. The search for disease-associated traits relied mainly on comparing, within discordant pairs, IBD patients with their genetically identical healthy co-twins. Each individual had, on average, about 151 000 unique TCRalpha sequences and 181 000 unique TCRbeta sequences available for analysis.

From each donor, an approximately 2.6 ml peripheral blood sample was collected into PAXgene tubes and kept at -80 degrees C. Without any T cell sorting, total RNA was extracted from whole blood using the PAXgene blood miRNA kit on an automated QIAcube. Peripheral blood from monozygotic twin pairs concordant or discordant for inflammatory bowel disease was subjected to deep TCRalpha and TCRbeta repertoire profiling with unique molecular barcoding. Smoking habits were recorded for all twin pairs, and each individual was classified as a current, former or never smoker. Broader findings and caveats from the paper: Because patients received different immunosuppressive treatments, the repertoires may have picked up extra background noise and variability between individuals. The analysis was unable to tell apart different T cell subtypes. Compared with healthy twins, IBD patients had fewer clonotypes in common with other individuals, a difference most pronounced in patients showing signs of disease activity. Measured by the inverse Simpson index, TCRbeta repertoire diversity was lower in IBD patients than in their healthy co-twins. No difference in repertoire similarity was observed between concordant and discordant twins, possibly owing to limited statistical power. The results gave no support for a single strong signal or clonotype linked to IBD.

Libraries were prepared through 5' RACE. For each TCR library, 3,500 to 4,500 ng of total RNA was used. cDNA was synthesized with SMARTScribe reverse transcriptase in eight separate reactions per sample. During cDNA synthesis, unique molecular identifiers containing a 6-nucleotide sample barcode were introduced by template switching. Two nested PCRs of approximately 16 and 10 cycles amplified the TCRalpha and TCRbeta cDNA, and bead purification followed each PCR. Before amplification, cDNA was treated with uracil DNA-glycosylase and purified using the QIAquick PCR purification kit. In the second PCR, Illumina TruSeq-compatible adapters and sample-specific barcodes were added. TapeStation and Qubit were used to check library quality and concentration, and around 4.7 ng of each library was pooled. Sequencing of the pooled libraries was done on an Illumina HiSeq2500 single-index Rapid Run using custom sequencing primers and 2 x 100 bp reads. The published analysis was carried out like this. MiGEC version 1.2.6 was used for UMI-based consensus assembly, which corrected PCR and sequencing errors. V(D)J alignment, clonotype assembly and CDR3 extraction were performed with MiXCR version 2.1.1. Normalisation of gene usage, clonotype sharing and MAIT/NKT TCR abundance was achieved by analysing the top 1000, 10 000 and 20 000 clonotypes per sample. After downsampling to 27 000 UMIs, diversity was calculated as the inverse Simpson index using the vegan R package. Paired Mann-Whitney U tests on discordant twin pairs were used, with Benjamini-Hochberg multiple-testing correction. Once TCRdb had reprocessed the reads, it stored one entry per CDR3 protein sequence and supplied no DNA. The V and J calls come from TCRdb's annotation, not from the publication. In this sample's table one finds around 450,000 distinct CDR3 sequences. The ten top clones hold 2.4% of the sample.

The CDR3 runs 16 residues from the cysteine to the phenylalanine. No nucleotide data were recorded. CDR1 is given as MNHNS and CDR2 as SASEGT, both from the germline V gene. The TCR sequence derives from a human donor with ulcerative colitis or Crohn's disease, or a healthy co-twin of an affected twin (not recorded which). The sequencing input was blood. The V gene is TRBV6-1 and the J gene is TRBJ2-1; TCRdb proposes TRBD2, but this gene call is untestable without DNA. Here the CDR3 is given as CASSPTSGSPYNEQFF.